This T cell receptor (beta chain) is from a study of cytomegalovirus exposure and HLA in healthy donors. General study points: Cytomegalovirus-associated status was assigned to about 150 TCR beta chains. In a later analysis, V- and J-gene trimming of beta chains associated with a DCLRE1C missense variant, replicated independently.

This clone was detected only a few times. The antigen is not known. The sample contains more than one DNA sequence encoding this CDR3. PCR involved 60 Vbeta and 13 Jbeta primers. Only in-frame clones appear in the TCRdb table, and some are missing; sequencing was by immunoSEQ multiplex PCR. The sample records roughly 130,000 clones, approximately 72% being singletons. The receptor's source is a woman aged 60-75 years in good health and CMV-seronegative. The sequencing sample was made of PBMCs.

The CDR3 nucleotides are TGCAGTGCTAGTCAGAACACTGAAGCTTTCTTT. Translated: CSASQNTEAFF. This chain joins TRBV20-1 and TRBJ1-1; no firm D call. The CDR3 extends over 11 amino acids. Germline lookup yields CDR1 DFQATT and CDR2 SNEGSKA (reference sequence). With 3 bases removed from V and 1 base from J, the gap between germline ends came to 3 bases.